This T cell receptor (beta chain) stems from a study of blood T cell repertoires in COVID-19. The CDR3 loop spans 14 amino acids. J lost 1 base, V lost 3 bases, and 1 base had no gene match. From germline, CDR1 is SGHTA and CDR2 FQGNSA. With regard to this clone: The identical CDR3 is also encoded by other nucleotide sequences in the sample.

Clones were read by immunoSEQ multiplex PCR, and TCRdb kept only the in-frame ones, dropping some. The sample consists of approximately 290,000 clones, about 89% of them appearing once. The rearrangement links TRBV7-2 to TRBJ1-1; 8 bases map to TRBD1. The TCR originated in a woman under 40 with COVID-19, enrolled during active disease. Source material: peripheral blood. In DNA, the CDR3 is TGTGCCAGCAGCTTGCAGGGGGCGAACACTGAAGCTTTCTTT. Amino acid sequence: CASSLQGANTEAFF.